Following are 32 T cell receptor beta chains from one sample sequenced in a study of cytomegalovirus exposure and HLA in healthy donors. Primers included in the PCR were 60 Vbeta and 13 Jbeta primers. The assay was immunoSEQ multiplex PCR, and TCRdb's table has in-frame clones only and misses some. The table shows some 90,000 clones, with over 70% occurring only once. Sequenced material: PBMCs. The receptors stem from a man in his forties in good health and CMV-seronegative.

This clone was picked up a small number of times. The rearrangement links TRBV11-3 to TRBJ2-7, with a possible D match to TRBD1 (5 bases). This CDR3 has 14 amino acids. CDR1 and CDR2 (germline): SGHNT, YENEEA. V was pared by 4 bases and J by 0 bases, with 10 bases between. The CDR3 bases are TGTGCCAGCAGCTCGAACAGGAACTCCTACGAGCAGTACTTC. This translates into CASSSNRNSYEQYF.

V gene TRBV7-9 combines with J gene TRBJ1-4; TRBD1 agrees at 7 bases. The CDR3 sequence is 14 residues long. From germline, CDR1 is SEHNR and CDR2 FQNEAQ (reference sequence). The V gene end was trimmed by 8 bases and the J gene end by 8 bases; junction bases not matched to a gene: 11. The CDR3 is CASLGGLVEEKLFF. The CDR3 region has the DNA TGTGCCAGCCTAGGGGGCCTGGTGGAGGAAAAACTGTTTTTT.

Concerning this clone itself: Other DNA sequences in this specimen translate into the identical CDR3. Here the CDR3 DNA reads TGTGCCAGTAGTATAGGACAAAACACTGAAGCTTTCTTT. It codes for CASSIGQNTEAFF. The V gene is TRBV19, the J gene TRBJ1-1, with D uncertain. The length of the CDR3 is 13 residues. The ends were cut back, 1 base at V and 2 bases at J, with 5 bases in the middle. CDR1 and CDR2 from the germline V gene are LNHDA and SQIVND (reference sequence). Full variable domain (rest looked up from reference TRBV19 and TRBJ1-1): DGGITQSPKYLFRKEGQNVTLSCEQNLNHDAMYWYRQDPGQGLRLIYYSQIVNDFQKGDIAEGYSVSREKKESFPLTVTSAQKNPTAFYLCASSIGQNTEAFFGQGTRLTVV.

The chain joins TRBV28 to TRBJ2-5; 14 bases are a match to TRBD2. V dropped 5 bases and J dropped 4; count of bases not matched to a gene: 12. Germline assignment: CDR1 MDHEN and CDR2 SYDVKM. The CDR3 length is 18 residues. CDR3 region: CASSPGLAGEEKLETQYF. CDR3 DNA sequence: TGTGCCAGCAGTCCGGGACTAGCGGGGGAAGAAAAGCTAGAGACCCAGTACTTC.

The J gene is TRBJ1-3, the V gene TRBV10-1; 12 positions match TRBD1. With 8 bases clipped from V and 4 bases from J, the junction kept 12 bases outside the gene matches. The germline gives CDR1 WNHNN, CDR2 SYGVQD (reference sequence). CDR3 length: 17 amino acids. CDR3 residues: CASVVGQGAPEGNTIYF. CDR3 nucleotides: TGCGCCAGCGTCGTGGGACAGGGGGCTCCCGAAGGAAACACCATATATTTT.

The rearrangement joins TRBV7-2 to TRBJ2-3, with TRBD2 as a possible D gene (6 bases). The CDR3 is 15 residues long. Trimming removed 3 bases from V and 5 bases from J, with 15 bases in between. Germline V CDR1 and CDR2: SGHTA, FQGNSA. CDR3 DNA: TGTGCCAGCAGCTTTGGGACTCAACGGCTAGATACGCAGTATTTT. Amino acid sequence: CASSFGTQRLDTQYF.

This CDR3 is CASSYEGGYTF. The DNA for the CDR3 is TGTGCCAGCAGCTACGAGGGTGGCTACACCTTC. The chain couples TRBV7-9 to TRBJ1-2; D unresolved. The CDR3 runs 11 residues. The germline gives CDR1 SEHNR, CDR2 FQNEAQ (reference sequence). Trimming took 4 bases from V and 7 from J, leaving 7 bases between them.

This clone was seen a single time. The rearrangement uses TRBV5-1 and TRBJ1-4; no firm D call. The CDR3 is 14 residues long. Looked up from germline, CDR1 is SGHRS and CDR2 is YFSETQ. V gave up 1 base and J gave up 8 bases, with 12 bases separating them. The chain's CDR3 is CASSLSLPEEKLFF. The CDR3 DNA sequence: TGCGCCAGCAGCTTGAGCCTTCCTGAGGAAAAACTGTTTTTT.

This clone was seen a handful of times. V gene TRBV9 combines with J gene TRBJ1-1; D is unresolved. Germline assignment: CDR1 SGDLS and CDR2 YYNGEE. V was shortened by 1 base and J by 5 bases, with 12 bases between the two germline ends. CDR3 length equals 14 residues. Here the CDR3 reads CASSVTFERTEAFF. The CDR3 DNA sequence: TGTGCCAGCAGCGTAACCTTCGAGAGAACTGAAGCTTTCTTT.

There are a few counts of this clone. The chain is built from TRBV2 and TRBJ2-3, with D perhaps TRBD2 (6 bases). The germline V gene has CDR1 SNHLY and CDR2 FYNNEI. This CDR3 is built from 14 residues. The germline V and J ends were trimmed by 7 bases and 4 bases, with 15 bases remaining between them. The CDR3: CASNVGGRADTQYF. The CDR3 DNA follows: TGTGCCAGCAATGTCGGGGGAAGGGCAGATACGCAGTATTTT.

J is TRBJ2-1 and V is TRBV18, with a possible D match to TRBD2 (5 bases). Germline V lookup: CDR1 KGHSH, CDR2 LQKENI. V dropped 3 bases and J dropped 7 bases, with 7 bases sitting between them. This CDR3 is built from 12 residues. The CDR3 nucleotides are TGTGCCAGCTCACCTACGGGGAATGAGCAGTTCTTC. Its protein is CASSPTGNEQFF. Using reference TRBV18 and TRBJ2-1 for the parts outside the CDR3, the full variable domain is NAGVMQNPRHLVRRRGQEARLRCSPMKGHSHVYWYRQLPEEGLKFMVYLQKENIIDESGMPKERFSAEFPKEGPSILRIQQVVRGDSAAYFCASSPTGNEQFFGPGTRLTVL.

The CDR3 spells CASSLPNQPQHF. In nucleotides, the CDR3 is TGTGCCAGCAGCCTTCCCAATCAGCCCCAGCATTTT. The rearrangement joins TRBV6-1 to TRBJ1-5; no clear D. V was trimmed by 6 bases and J by 3 bases, leaving 6 bases between them. Germline V CDR1 and CDR2: MNHNS, SASEGT. The CDR3 spans 12 residues.

This clone appeared a few times. This chain joins TRBV6-1 and TRBJ2-3; 10 nucleotides line up with TRBD2. Germline CDR1 is MNHNS and CDR2 is SASEGT. The CDR3 is 15 amino acids. V lost 2 bases, J lost 2 bases, and 1 base stayed unmatched. This chain's CDR3 is CASSELAGATDTQYF. The CDR3 nucleotides read TGTGCCAGCAGTGAACTAGCGGGGGCCACAGATACGCAGTATTTT.

The chain uses TRBV30 and TRBJ1-2, with a weak D call TRBD1 (5 bases). Germline CDR1 is GTSNPN and CDR2 is SVGIG (reference sequence). CDR3 size: 14 residues. V lost 8 bases and J lost 3, with 19 bases in between. This CDR3 reads CAGHAGLTDYGYTF. CDR3 nucleotides: TGTGCCGGCCACGCGGGGCTAACCGACTATGGCTACACCTTC.

The V gene is TRBV11-1, the J gene TRBJ2-7, with 9 nucleotides matching TRBD1. V lost 0 bases to trimming and J lost 3 bases; unmatched junction nucleotides: 6. Germline CDR1 reads SGHAT; CDR2 reads FQDESV (reference sequence). The CDR3 consists of 16 residues. The CDR3 DNA reads TGTGCCAGCAGCTTAGCGGAAATGGGACAGGGCTACGAGCAGTACTTC. Translating gives CASSLAEMGQGYEQYF.

This clone was detected a few times. The CDR3 DNA is TGTGCCAGCAGCCCCGACAGTGACACCGGGGAGCTGTTTTTT. It specifies CASSPDSDTGELFF. The chain carries TRBV6-6 and TRBJ2-2; weak D call: TRBD1 (5 bases). The germline CDR1 and CDR2 sequences are MNHNY and SVGAGI (reference sequence). V lost 6 bases and J 3 bases, leaving 11 bases between the germline ends. This CDR3 region has 14 residues.

The rearrangement links TRBV5-1 to TRBJ2-2; D gene uncertain. The CDR3 is 13 residues long. CDR1 and CDR2 from the germline V gene are SGHRS and YFSETQ. The V end lost 2 bases, the J end lost 0 bases, and 2 bases lay between the germline ends. Here the CDR3 DNA reads TGCGCCAGCAGCTTCGCGAACACCGGGGAGCTGTTTTTT. It translates to CASSFANTGELFF.

This clone was seen a few times. The CDR3 spells CASSTPGQGVEKLFF. The CDR3 DNA reads as TGTGCCAGCAGCACTCCGGGACAGGGAGTGGAAAAACTGTTTTTT. This chain joins TRBV28 and TRBJ1-4; 9 positions agree with TRBD1. The CDR3 runs to 15 residues. J lost 8 bases, V lost 6 bases, and 10 bases had no gene match. Germline lookup yields CDR1 MDHEN and CDR2 SYDVKM.

This clone was counted a few times. The chain links TRBV7-9 to TRBJ2-2; TRBD2 might be the D (5 bases). The germline CDR1 and CDR2 sequences are SEHNR and FQNEAQ (reference sequence). This CDR3 has 15 residues. V was clipped by 5 bases and J by 0 bases, with 10 bases between them. CDR3 sequence: CASSPGLANTGELFF. The CDR3 DNA reads TGTGCCAGCAGCCCGGGGTTAGCGAACACCGGGGAGCTGTTTTTT. Full variable domain (outside the CDR3, taken from reference TRBV7-9 and TRBJ2-2): DTGVSQNPRHKITKRGQNVTFRCDPISEHNRLYWYRQTLGQGPEFLTYFQNEAQLEKSRLLSDRFSAERPKGSFSTLEIQRTEQGDSAMYLCASSPGLANTGELFFGEGSRLTVL.

This clone was observed a few times. The rearrangement uses TRBV6-5 and TRBJ1-4; TRBD1 agrees at 8 bases. V lost 4 bases to trimming and J lost 7 bases; unmatched junction nucleotides: 5. The CDR3 sequence is 14 residues long. CDR1 is MNHEY, CDR2 SVGAGI, per germline. The CDR3 here is CASSSGGASEKLFF. The CDR3 DNA reads TGTGCCAGCAGTTCAGGGGGCGCAAGTGAAAAACTGTTTTTT.

This clone has more than one count but fewer than ten. The rearrangement joins TRBV6-5 to TRBJ1-1; TRBD1 matches at 7 bases. CDR3 length: 13 amino acids. The germline CDR1 and CDR2 sequences are MNHEY and SVGAGI. V was pared by 2 bases and J by 7 bases, with 4 bases of the junction left unmatched. The CDR3 DNA follows: TGTGCCAGCAGTTACCCGGGACAGATTGAAGCTTTCTTT. Amino acids: CASSYPGQIEAFF.

The chain carries TRBV7-2 and TRBJ1-2, with 8 bases matching TRBD1. J was trimmed by 7 bases and V by 5 bases; bases with no gene match: 12. Germline assignment: CDR1 SGHTA and CDR2 FQGNSA. There are 15 residues in the CDR3. CDR3 sequence reads: CASSTSTGAVSGYTF. The DNA for the CDR3 is TGTGCCAGCAGCACCTCGACAGGGGCGGTCTCTGGCTACACCTTC.

This chain links TRBV29-1 with TRBJ2-7; the D gene is possibly TRBD1 (6 bases). The CDR3 consists of 13 residues. The germline V gene has CDR1 SQVTM and CDR2 ANQGSEA. V was clipped by 6 bases and J by 2 bases, with 14 bases between them. The chain's CDR3 is CSVSYRVAYEQYF. As DNA, the CDR3 is TGCAGCGTCTCATACAGGGTAGCCTACGAGCAGTACTTC.

The chain is built from TRBV6-5 and TRBJ2-5; perhaps TRBD2 as D (5 bases). Trimming took 8 bases from V and 3 from J, leaving 16 bases between them. CDR3 length: 14 residues. Germline loops: CDR1 MNHEY, CDR2 SVGAGI. The CDR3 reads CASGLSRGEETQYF. The CDR3 DNA is TGTGCCAGCGGACTCTCCCGGGGTGAAGAGACCCAGTACTTC.

This rearrangement joins TRBV11-1 to TRBJ2-5; possibly TRBD2 for D (5 bases). The CDR3 has 16 amino acids. The germline CDR1 and CDR2 sequences are SGHAT and FQDESV (reference sequence). The V gene lost 0 bases and the J gene lost 4 bases, with 15 bases spanning the gap. The CDR3 region is CASSLARTGEAETQYF. CDR3 in DNA: TGTGCCAGCAGCTTAGCGAGGACTGGTGAGGCAGAGACCCAGTACTTC.

This rearrangement joins TRBV4-3 to TRBJ2-3; D perhaps matches TRBD2 (7 bases). V lost 0 bases and J lost 2, with 24 bases in between. Germline assignment: CDR1 LGHNA and CDR2 YSLEER. CDR3 length equals 20 residues. CDR3 in amino acids: CASSQDLMVRGGGYTDTQYF. The CDR3 DNA reads as TGCGCCAGCAGCCAAGATTTAATGGTGAGGGGCGGGGGCTACACAGATACGCAGTATTTT.

This clone occurred a few times. The chain joins TRBV18 to TRBJ1-1; D is perhaps TRBD1 (6 bases). In germline, CDR1 is KGHSH, CDR2 LQKENI. Trimming shortened V by 2 bases and J by 2 bases, and 18 bases separated the two germline ends. This CDR3 comprises 17 residues. The DNA for the CDR3 is TGTGCCAGCTCACCAAACAGGGTGGTGTTCGATAACACTGAAGCTTTCTTT. Protein: CASSPNRVVFDNTEAFF.

V is TRBV5-1 and J is TRBJ1-6; 8 bases line up with TRBD1. Germline V gene data show CDR1 as SGHRS and CDR2 as YFSETQ. The CDR3 is made up of 14 amino acids. Losses at the gene ends were 0 bases for V and 7 bases for J; bases not matched to a gene: 0. CDR3 coding DNA: TGCGCCAGCAGCTTGGACAGGGGGAATTCACCCCTCCACTTT. Protein product: CASSLDRGNSPLHF.

The chain links TRBV5-1 to TRBJ2-4; D is unresolved. The CDR3 consists of 15 residues. Germline CDR1 is SGHRS and CDR2 is YFSETQ. V was trimmed by 0 bases and J by 0 bases, leaving 7 bases between them. CDR3 in DNA: TGCGCCAGCAGCTTGGAAAGCATAGCCAAAAACATTCAGTACTTC. This translates into CASSLESIAKNIQYF.

Here the CDR3 reads CASSSIRDRDDTQYF. The CDR3, as DNA: TGTGCCAGCAGCTCAATCCGGGACAGGGATGATACGCAGTATTTT. The chain has TRBV11-2 and TRBJ2-3; 9 positions match TRBD1. The V and J ends lost 4 bases and 6 bases, in that order; junction bases with no gene match: 8. Germline CDR1 and CDR2: SGHAT and FQNNGV. The CDR3 covers 15 residues.

This rearrangement joins TRBV29-1 to TRBJ1-1, with D hard to call. Germline-derived CDR1 and CDR2 are SQVTM and ANQGSEA. The CDR3 spans 12 residues. V was pared by 4 bases and J by 1 base, with 7 bases between. Written as DNA, the CDR3 is TGCAGCGTTGCACAGAAGAACACTGAAGCTTTCTTT. Translated, it gives CSVAQKNTEAFF.

This clone appeared a few times. V and J are TRBV11-2 and TRBJ1-3, with a possible D match to TRBD1 (6 bases). Trimming took off 2 bases at V and 4 bases at J, with 12 bases between the two ends. This CDR3 is built from 15 residues. Germline V gene data show CDR1 as SGHAT and CDR2 as FQNNGV. This CDR3 is CASSLYRVGGNTIYF. In nucleotides, the CDR3 is TGTGCCAGCAGCTTATACAGGGTTGGAGGAAACACCATATATTTT.